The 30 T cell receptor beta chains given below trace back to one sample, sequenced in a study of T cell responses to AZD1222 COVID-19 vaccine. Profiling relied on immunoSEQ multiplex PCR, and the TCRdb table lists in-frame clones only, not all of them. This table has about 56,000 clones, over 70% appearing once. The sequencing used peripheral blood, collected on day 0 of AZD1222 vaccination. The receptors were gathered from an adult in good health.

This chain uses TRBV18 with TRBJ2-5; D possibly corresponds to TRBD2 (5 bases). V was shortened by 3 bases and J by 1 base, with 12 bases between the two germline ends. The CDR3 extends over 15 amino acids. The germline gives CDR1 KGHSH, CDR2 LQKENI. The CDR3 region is CASSPRTGSQETQYF. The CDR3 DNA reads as TGTGCCAGCTCACCCCGGACTGGTTCCCAAGAGACCCAGTACTTC.

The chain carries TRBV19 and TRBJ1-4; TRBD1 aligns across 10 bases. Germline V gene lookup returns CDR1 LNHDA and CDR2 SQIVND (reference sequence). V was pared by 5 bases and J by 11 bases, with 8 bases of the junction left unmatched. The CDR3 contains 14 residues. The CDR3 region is CASSLRQGAEKLFF. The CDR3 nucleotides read TGTGCCAGTAGTCTGAGACAGGGGGCGGAGAAACTGTTTTTT.

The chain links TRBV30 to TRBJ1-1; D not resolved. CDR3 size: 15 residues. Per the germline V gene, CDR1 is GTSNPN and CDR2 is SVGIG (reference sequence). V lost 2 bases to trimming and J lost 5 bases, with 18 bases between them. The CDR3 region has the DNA TGTGCCTGGAGTCCCCACTCACTCGCTGCGACTGAAGCTTTCTTT. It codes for CAWSPHSLAATEAFF.

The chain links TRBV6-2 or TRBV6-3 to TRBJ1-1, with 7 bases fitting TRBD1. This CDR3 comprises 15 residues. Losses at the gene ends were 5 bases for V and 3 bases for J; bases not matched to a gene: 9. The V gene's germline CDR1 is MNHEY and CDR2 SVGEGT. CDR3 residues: CASSTRQGGYTEAFF. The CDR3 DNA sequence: TGTGCCAGCAGTACCCGACAGGGAGGATACACTGAAGCTTTCTTT.

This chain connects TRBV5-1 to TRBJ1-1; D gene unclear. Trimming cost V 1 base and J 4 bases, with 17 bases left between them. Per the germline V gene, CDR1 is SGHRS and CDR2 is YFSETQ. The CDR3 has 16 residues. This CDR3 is CASSLYSGSWPTEAFF. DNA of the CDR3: TGCGCCAGCAGCTTGTACAGCGGATCGTGGCCCACTGAAGCTTTCTTT.

The CDR3 DNA follows: TGTGCCAGCAGTGTTCTACAGCAAGGAGGTGAAGCTTTCTTT. This encodes CASSVLQQGGEAFF. The chain has TRBV2 and TRBJ1-1; D unclear. This CDR3 is 14 amino acids long. V was cut by 4 bases and J by 7 bases, with 16 bases left in between. Looked up from germline, CDR1 is SNHLY and CDR2 is FYNNEI.

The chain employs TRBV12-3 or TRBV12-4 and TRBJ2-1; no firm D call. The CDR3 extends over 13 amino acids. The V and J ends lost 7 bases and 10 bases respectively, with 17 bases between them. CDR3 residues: CASNIGPDVEQFF. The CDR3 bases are TGTGCCAGCAACATCGGGCCTGACGTCGAGCAGTTCTTC.

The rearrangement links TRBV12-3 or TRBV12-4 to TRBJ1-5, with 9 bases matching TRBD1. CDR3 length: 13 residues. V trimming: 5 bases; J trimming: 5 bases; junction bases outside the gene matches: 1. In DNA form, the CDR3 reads TGTGCCAGCAGTCGGACAGGGGATCAGCCCCAGCATTTT. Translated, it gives CASSRTGDQPQHF.

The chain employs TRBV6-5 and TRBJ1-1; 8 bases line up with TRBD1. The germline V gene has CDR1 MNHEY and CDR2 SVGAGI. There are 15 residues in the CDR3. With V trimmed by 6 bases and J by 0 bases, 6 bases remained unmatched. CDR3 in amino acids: CASRPDRGVNTEAFF. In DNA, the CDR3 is TGTGCCAGCAGACCCGACAGGGGAGTGAACACTGAAGCTTTCTTT.

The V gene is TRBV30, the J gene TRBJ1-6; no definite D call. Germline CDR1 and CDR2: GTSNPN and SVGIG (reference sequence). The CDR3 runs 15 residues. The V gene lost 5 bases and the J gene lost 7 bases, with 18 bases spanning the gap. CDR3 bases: TGTGCCTGGTGCCAAACCCATCCGCCAAATTCACCCCTCCACTTT. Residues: CAWCQTHPPNSPLHF. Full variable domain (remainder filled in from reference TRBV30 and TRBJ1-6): SQTIHQWPATLVQPVGSPLSLECTVEGTSNPNLYWYRQAAGRGLQLLFYSVGIGQISSEVPQNLSASRPQDRQFILSSKKLLLSDSGFYLCAWCQTHPPNSPLHFGNGTRLTVT.

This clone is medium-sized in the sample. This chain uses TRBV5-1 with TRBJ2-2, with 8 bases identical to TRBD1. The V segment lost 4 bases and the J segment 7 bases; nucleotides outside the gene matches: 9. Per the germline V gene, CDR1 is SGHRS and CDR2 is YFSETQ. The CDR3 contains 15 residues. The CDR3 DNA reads TGCGCCAGCAGCCCAGGGGGCGAGTCCGGCGGGGAGCTGTTTTTT. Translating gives CASSPGGESGGELFF.

The CDR3 sequence: CASTRGQHLSPLHF. In DNA form, the CDR3 reads TGTGCCAGCACCAGAGGACAGCATCTTTCACCCCTCCACTTT. V gene TRBV2 combines with J gene TRBJ1-6; weak D call: TRBD1 (6 bases). V lost 7 bases to trimming and J lost 9 bases, with 16 bases between them. The CDR3 runs 14 residues. Germline loops: CDR1 SNHLY, CDR2 FYNNEI.

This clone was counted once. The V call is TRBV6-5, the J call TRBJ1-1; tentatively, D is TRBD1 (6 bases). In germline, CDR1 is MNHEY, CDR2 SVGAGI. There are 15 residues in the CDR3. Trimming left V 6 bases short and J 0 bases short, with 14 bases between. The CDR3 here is CASRPFRDMNTEAFF. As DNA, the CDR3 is TGTGCCAGCAGGCCGTTCAGGGACATGAACACTGAAGCTTTCTTT.

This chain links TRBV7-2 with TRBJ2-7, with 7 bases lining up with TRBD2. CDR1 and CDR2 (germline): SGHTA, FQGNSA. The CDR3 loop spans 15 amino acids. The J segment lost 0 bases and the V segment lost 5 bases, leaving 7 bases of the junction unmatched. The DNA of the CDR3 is TGTGCCAGCAGCCCCGTGGGGGGGGGCTCCTACGAGCAGTACTTC. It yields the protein CASSPVGGGSYEQYF.

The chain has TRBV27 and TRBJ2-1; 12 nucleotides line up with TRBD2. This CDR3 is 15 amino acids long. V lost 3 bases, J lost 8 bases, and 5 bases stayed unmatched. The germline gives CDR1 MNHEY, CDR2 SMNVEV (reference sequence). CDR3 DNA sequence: TGTGCCAGCAGTTTTCTAGCGGGAGGGCCACATGAGCAGTTCTTC. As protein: CASSFLAGGPHEQFF.

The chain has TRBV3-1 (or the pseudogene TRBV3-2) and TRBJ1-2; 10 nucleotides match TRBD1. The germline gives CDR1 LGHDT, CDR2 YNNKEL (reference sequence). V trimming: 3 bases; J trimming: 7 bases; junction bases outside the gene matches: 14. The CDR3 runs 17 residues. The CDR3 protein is CASSQLGRQGAFSGYTF. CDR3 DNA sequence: TGTGCCAGCAGCCAGCTCGGTAGACAGGGGGCTTTCTCTGGCTACACCTTC.

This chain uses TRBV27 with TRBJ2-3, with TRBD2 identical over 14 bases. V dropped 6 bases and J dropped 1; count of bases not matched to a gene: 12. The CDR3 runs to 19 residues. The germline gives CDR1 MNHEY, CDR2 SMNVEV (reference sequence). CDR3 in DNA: TGTGCCAGCAGCCGTGGGACTAGCGGGAGCGGTTGGGGCACAGATACGCAGTATTTT. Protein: CASSRGTSGSGWGTDTQYF.

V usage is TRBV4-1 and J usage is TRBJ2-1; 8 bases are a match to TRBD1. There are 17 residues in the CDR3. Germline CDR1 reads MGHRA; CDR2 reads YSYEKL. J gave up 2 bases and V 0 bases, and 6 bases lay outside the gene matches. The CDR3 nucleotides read TGCGCCAGCAGCCAAGAAGTGGGGACAGGTGCCTACAATGAGCAGTTCTTC. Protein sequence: CASSQEVGTGAYNEQFF.

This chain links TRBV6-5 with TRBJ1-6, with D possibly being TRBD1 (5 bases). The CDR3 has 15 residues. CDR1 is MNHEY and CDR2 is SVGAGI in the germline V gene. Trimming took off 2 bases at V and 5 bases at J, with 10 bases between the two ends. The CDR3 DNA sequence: TGTGCCAGCAGTTACACGACGGGGGATAATTCACCCCTCCACTTT. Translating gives CASSYTTGDNSPLHF.

The chain's CDR3 is CASSQSGTPRTDTQYF. CDR3 DNA sequence: TGTGCCAGCAGTCAGTCCGGGACCCCCAGGACAGATACGCAGTATTTT. The gene calls are TRBV13 and TRBJ2-3; D is perhaps TRBD1 or TRBD2 (5 bases each). The V end lost 6 bases, the J end lost 3 bases, and 19 bases lay between the germline ends. Germline V lookup: CDR1 PRHDT, CDR2 FYEKMQ (reference sequence). This CDR3 region has 16 residues.

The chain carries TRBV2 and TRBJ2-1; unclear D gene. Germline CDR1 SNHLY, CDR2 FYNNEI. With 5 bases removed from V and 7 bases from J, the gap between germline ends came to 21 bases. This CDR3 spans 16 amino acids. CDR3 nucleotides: TGTGCCAGCAGTAAGGGCCCTTCCGCCGAATCGAATGAGCAGTTCTTC. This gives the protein CASSKGPSAESNEQFF.

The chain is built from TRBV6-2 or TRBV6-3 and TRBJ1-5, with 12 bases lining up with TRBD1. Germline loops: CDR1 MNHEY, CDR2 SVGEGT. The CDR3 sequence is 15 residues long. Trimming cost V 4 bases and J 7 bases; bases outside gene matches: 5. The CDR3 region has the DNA TGTGCCAGCAGTTCCTCGGGGACAGGGGGCCAGCCCCAGCATTTT. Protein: CASSSSGTGGQPQHF.

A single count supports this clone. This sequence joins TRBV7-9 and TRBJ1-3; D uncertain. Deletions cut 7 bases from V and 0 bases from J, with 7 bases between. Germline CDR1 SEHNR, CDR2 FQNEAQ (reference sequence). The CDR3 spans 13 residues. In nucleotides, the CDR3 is TGTGCCAGCATCGGAAGCTCTGGAAACACCATATATTTT. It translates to CASIGSSGNTIYF.

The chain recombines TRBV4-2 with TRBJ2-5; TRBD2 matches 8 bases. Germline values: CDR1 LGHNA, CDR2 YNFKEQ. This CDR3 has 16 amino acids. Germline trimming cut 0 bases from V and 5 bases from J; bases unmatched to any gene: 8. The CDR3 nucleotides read TGTGCCAGCAGCCAAGATGGGGTAGCGGGGCGGGAGACCCAGTACTTC. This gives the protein CASSQDGVAGRETQYF.

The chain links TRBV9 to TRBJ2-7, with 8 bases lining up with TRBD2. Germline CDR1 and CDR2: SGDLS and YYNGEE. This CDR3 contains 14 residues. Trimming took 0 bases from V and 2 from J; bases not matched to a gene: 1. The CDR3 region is CASSVAGLAYEQYF. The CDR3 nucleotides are TGTGCCAGCAGCGTAGCGGGACTAGCCTACGAGCAGTACTTC. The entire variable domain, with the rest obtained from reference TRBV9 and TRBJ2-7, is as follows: DSGVTQTPKHLITATGQRVTLRCSPRSGDLSVYWYQQSLDQGLQFLIQYYNGEERAKGNILERFSAQQFPDLHSELNLSSLELGDSALYFCASSVAGLAYEQYFGPGTRLTVT.

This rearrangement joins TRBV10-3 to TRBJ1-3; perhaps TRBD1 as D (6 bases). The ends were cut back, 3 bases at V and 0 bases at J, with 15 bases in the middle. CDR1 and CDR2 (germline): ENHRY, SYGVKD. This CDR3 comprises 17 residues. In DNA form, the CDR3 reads TGTGCCATCAGTGAATGGGGCAGGGGTTCCTCTGGAAACACCATATATTTT. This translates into CAISEWGRGSSGNTIYF.

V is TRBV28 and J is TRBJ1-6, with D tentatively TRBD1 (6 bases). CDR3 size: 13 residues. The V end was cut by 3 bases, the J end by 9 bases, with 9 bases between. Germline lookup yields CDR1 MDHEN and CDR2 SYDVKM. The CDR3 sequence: CASSFNRASPLHF. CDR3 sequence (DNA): TGTGCCAGCAGTTTCAACAGGGCTTCACCCCTCCACTTT.

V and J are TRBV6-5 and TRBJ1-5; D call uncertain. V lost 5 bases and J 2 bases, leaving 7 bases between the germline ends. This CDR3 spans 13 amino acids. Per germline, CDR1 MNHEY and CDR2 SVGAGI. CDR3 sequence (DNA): TGTGCCAGCAGTCCACCTGGCAATCAGCCCCAGCATTTT. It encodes CASSPPGNQPQHF.

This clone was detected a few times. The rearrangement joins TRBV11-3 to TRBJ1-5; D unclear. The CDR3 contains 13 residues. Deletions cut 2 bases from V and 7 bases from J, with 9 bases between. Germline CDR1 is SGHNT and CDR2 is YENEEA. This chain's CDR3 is CASSLSNGQPQHF. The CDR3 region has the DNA TGTGCCAGCAGCTTATCGAATGGCCAGCCCCAGCATTTT.

DNA of the CDR3: TGTGCCAGCAGTGAAAGGACTAGCGGGCCCTCCGGGGAGCTGTTTTTT. This sequence encodes CASSERTSGPSGELFF. The chain links TRBV2 to TRBJ2-2; 11 positions match TRBD2. This CDR3 spans 16 amino acids. The germline V gene encodes CDR1 SNHLY and CDR2 FYNNEI. The V gene end was trimmed by 2 bases and the J gene end by 6 bases; junction bases not matched to a gene: 5.